Presented here are 29 T cell receptor beta chains from one specimen sequenced in a study of T-cell reconstitution after alpha-beta-depleted transplantation in children. Unique molecular identifiers were used to barcode this TCRbeta library. TCRdb re-called the PCR reads through MiXCR, storing one row per CDR3 protein. The sample lists about 690,000 distinct CDR3 sequences, around 17% seen once, with 1.1% in the top ten. The specimen was PBMCs from the stem cell graft donor, collected from the stem cell graft. The receptors originated from a human donor who donated a stem cell graft to a child with acute myeloid leukemia.

Worth noting for this clonotype: This could be a read error, since a much larger clone is one nucleotide away. The chain employs TRBV20-1 and TRBJ2-5; 7 nucleotides align to TRBD1. The trim removed 4 bases at V and 3 bases at J, leaving 8 bases unmatched. The CDR3 totals 14 residues. Germline V CDR1 and CDR2: DFQATT, SNEGSKA (reference sequence). The CDR3 DNA follows: TGCAGTGCTACCAGGCACAGGGGAGAAGAGACCCAGTACTTC. It yields the protein CSATRHRGEETQYF.

Many counts were recorded for this clonotype. This rearrangement joins TRBV20-1 to TRBJ2-3; tentatively, D is TRBD2 (5 bases). Per germline, CDR1 DFQATT and CDR2 SNEGSKA (reference sequence). Trimming shortened V by 0 bases and J by 0 bases, and 19 bases separated the two germline ends. The CDR3 consists of 18 residues. The chain's CDR3 is CSARDHLEAVSSTDTQYF. Here the CDR3 DNA reads TGCAGTGCTAGAGATCATCTTGAAGCGGTTTCCAGCACAGATACGCAGTATTTT.

The rearrangement links TRBV6-5 to TRBJ1-2, with a possible D match to TRBD1 (5 bases). From germline, CDR1 is MNHEY and CDR2 SVGAGI. V shed 4 bases and J shed 4 bases, with 13 bases lying between them. The CDR3 consists of 14 residues. CDR3 DNA: TGTGCCAGCAGTTTAATATCCGACAGCTATGGCTACACCTTC. Translating gives CASSLISDSYGYTF.

This clonotype appeared a single time. The junction departs from the called germline gene at one end, perhaps through a read error. The chain joins TRBV20-1 to TRBJ1-5; TRBD1 matches 7 bases. This CDR3 contains 17 residues. Germline CDR1 and CDR2: DFQATT and SNEGSKA (reference sequence). The CDR3 DNA is TGCTGTGCTACCCCGCGACAGGGTCAGGCGGGCAATCAGCCCCAGCATTTT. Amino acid sequence: CCATPRQGQAGNQPQHF.

The chain has TRBV27 and TRBJ2-3, with 7 bases matching TRBD2. Germline lookup yields CDR1 MNHEY and CDR2 SMNVEV (reference sequence). With 4 bases clipped from V and 5 bases from J, the junction kept 6 bases outside the gene matches. The CDR3 runs 14 residues. DNA of the CDR3: TGTGCCAGCAGTTCCCGGACTAGTCGAGATACGCAGTATTTT. As protein: CASSSRTSRDTQYF.

This clonotype was picked up a small number of times. The rearrangement links TRBV4-1 to TRBJ1-3; D is ambiguous. The length of the CDR3 is 16 residues. Germline CDR1 MGHRA, CDR2 YSYEKL. The V gene lost 3 bases and the J gene lost 2 bases, with 14 bases spanning the gap. CDR3 sequence reads: CASSQRYLEAGNTIYF. DNA for the CDR3: TGCGCCAGCAGCCAGAGGTATCTGGAAGCTGGAAACACCATATATTTT.

The chain carries TRBV20-1 and TRBJ2-3, with TRBD2 matching 10 bases. The CDR3 is 18 residues long. J gave up 1 base and V 5 bases, and 15 bases lay outside the gene matches. Germline CDR1 reads DFQATT; CDR2 reads SNEGSKA (reference sequence). CDR3 DNA sequence: TGCAGTGCTGCCCAGCGAGTAGCGGGGGGTGGAGGCACAGATACGCAGTATTTT. Its protein is CSAAQRVAGGGGTDTQYF.

Regarding this clonotype: With a much larger clone just one base away, this may be a read error. The V and J genes are TRBV20-1 and TRBJ2-1; D is unclear. Germline assignment: CDR1 DFQATT and CDR2 SNEGSKA (reference sequence). This CDR3 is built from 17 residues. The CDR3 nucleotides are TGCAGTGCTAGAGATGGTGTCAGGCTTAGCTCCTACAATGACCAGTTCTTC. Protein: CSARDGVRLSSYNDQFF.

This clonotype occurred many times. The chain joins TRBV5-1 to TRBJ2-3; TRBD1 agrees at 7 bases. Germline lookup yields CDR1 SGHRS and CDR2 YFSETQ. The CDR3 is made up of 12 amino acids. The J segment lost 14 bases and the V segment lost 3 bases, leaving 9 bases of the junction unmatched. This CDR3 is CASSSIGEGAYF. The CDR3 DNA reads TGCGCCAGCAGCTCGATTGGAGAGGGGGCGTATTTT.

The V call is TRBV7-2, the J call TRBJ1-4; tentatively, D is TRBD1 (6 bases). This CDR3 is 16 amino acids long. The germline gives CDR1 SGHTA, CDR2 FQGNSA. V was trimmed by 4 bases and J by 5 bases, leaving 17 bases between them. The chain's CDR3 is CASSYNTGQLNEKLFF. The CDR3 coding sequence is TGTGCCAGCAGCTACAATACAGGACAGTTAAATGAAAAACTGTTTTTT.

This clonotype was observed at least ten times. One end of the junction varies from germline; a read error may be responsible. The genes are TRBV10-3 and TRBJ1-2; D is uncertain. The CDR3 covers 11 residues. Germline values: CDR1 ENHRY, CDR2 SYGVKD. The DNA for the CDR3 is TGTGCCATCAGTGAAGGAGTAGACGAGGCCTTC. Protein sequence: CAISEGVDEAF.

V gene TRBV5-4 combines with J gene TRBJ2-3; 12 bases fit TRBD1. The CDR3 contains 16 residues. Per the germline V gene, CDR1 is SGHNT and CDR2 is YYREEE (reference sequence). V dropped 3 bases and J dropped 4; count of bases not matched to a gene: 6. The CDR3 DNA reads TGTGCCAGCAGCTCCCGGGACAGGGGGCGCGCAGATACGCAGTATTTT. The encoded protein is CASSSRDRGRADTQYF.

In its sample, this clonotype was seen many times. The chain carries TRBV29-1 and TRBJ1-2, with D perhaps matching TRBD1 (5 bases). Germline V gene data show CDR1 as SQVTM and CDR2 as ANQGSEA. The ends were cut back, 3 bases at V and 2 bases at J, with 7 bases in the middle. The CDR3 sequence is 12 residues long. The CDR3 loop reads CSVESGNYGYTF. CDR3 DNA: TGCAGCGTTGAGTCAGGGAACTATGGCTACACCTTC.

This clonotype was seen at least ten times. The J gene is TRBJ2-5, the V gene TRBV20-1, with 11 bases identical to TRBD2. The CDR3 loop spans 16 amino acids. Per the germline V gene, CDR1 is DFQATT and CDR2 is SNEGSKA (reference sequence). V lost 0 bases, J lost 5 bases, and 8 bases stayed unmatched. CDR3 protein: CSARDPSGGSGETQYF. Written as DNA, the CDR3 is TGCAGTGCTAGAGATCCTAGCGGGGGGTCGGGGGAGACCCAGTACTTC.

Only a few counts were recorded for this clonotype. The rearrangement uses TRBV20-1 and TRBJ2-3, with D maybe TRBD2 (5 bases). The V gene lost 3 bases and the J gene lost 1 base, with 11 bases spanning the gap. This CDR3 is built from 14 residues. Germline CDR1 and CDR2: DFQATT and SNEGSKA (reference sequence). The CDR3 nucleotides read TGCAGTGCTAGCGGCGGGCCGCGCACAGATACGCAGTATTTT. It codes for CSASGGPRTDTQYF.

The chain recombines TRBV20-1 with TRBJ2-2, with 15 bases that match TRBD2. Germline CDR1 is DFQATT and CDR2 is SNEGSKA (reference sequence). The length of the CDR3 is 17 residues. V was pared by 5 bases and J by 1 base, with 5 bases of the junction left unmatched. DNA of the CDR3: TGCAGTGCTTCCGGACTAGCGGGGGGGTTGAACACCGGGGAGCTGTTTTTT. Encoded protein: CSASGLAGGLNTGELFF.

This clonotype has ten or more counts. The gene calls are TRBV20-1 and TRBJ2-1, with 7 positions matching TRBD1. This CDR3 comprises 16 residues. Trimming took 2 bases from V and 3 from J; bases not matched to a gene: 10. The germline gives CDR1 DFQATT, CDR2 SNEGSKA (reference sequence). CDR3 protein: CSARPLTGVHYNEQFF. The CDR3 DNA is TGCAGTGCTAGACCCCTAACAGGGGTTCACTACAATGAGCAGTTCTTC.

This clonotype was observed many times. Here the CDR3 DNA reads TGCAGTGCTGCCCTTGGTACAGAAACCCTTTCCTACAATGAGCAGTTCTTC. Translating gives CSAALGTETLSYNEQFF. The chain joins TRBV20-1 to TRBJ2-1; no clear D. Between the trimmed V and J ends, which lost 5 bases and 1 base, there was a span of 21 bases. Germline CDR1 is DFQATT and CDR2 is SNEGSKA (reference sequence). This CDR3 region has 17 residues.

V gene TRBV18 combines with J gene TRBJ1-1, with D possibly TRBD1 on 5 matching bases. V gave up 7 bases and J gave up 0 bases, with 9 bases separating them. Germline loops: CDR1 KGHSH, CDR2 LQKENI. The CDR3 is made up of 13 amino acids. CDR3 in amino acids: CASCRQLNTEAFF. The CDR3 bases are TGTGCCAGCTGCCGACAGTTGAACACTGAAGCTTTCTTT.

V gene TRBV7-8 combines with J gene TRBJ2-1; TRBD2 might be the D (6 bases). CDR1 and CDR2 from the germline V gene are SGHVS and FQNEAQ. The CDR3 contains 15 residues. V lost 5 bases to trimming and J lost 7 bases, with 18 bases between them. The CDR3, as DNA: TGTGCCAGCAGCCCTCCCGCCCTTGCGGGGAATGAGCAGTTCTTC. It encodes CASSPPALAGNEQFF. Full variable domain (outside the CDR3, taken from reference TRBV7-8 and TRBJ2-1): GAGVSQSPRYKVAKRGQDVALRCDPISGHVSLFWYQQALGQGPEFLTYFQNEAQLDKSGLPSDRFFAERPEGSVSTLKIQRTQQEDSAVYLCASSPPALAGNEQFFGPGTRLTVL.

The genes are TRBV5-1 and TRBJ2-6; either TRBD1 or TRBD2 may supply D (6 bases each). Germline values: CDR1 SGHRS, CDR2 YFSETQ. The CDR3 loop spans 17 amino acids. Trimming cost V 4 bases and J 0 bases, with 14 bases left between them. Written as DNA, the CDR3 is TGCGCCAGCAGCCTACTAGGAGGGGGCTCTGGGGCCAACGTCCTGACTTTC. It yields the protein CASSLLGGGSGANVLTF.

This clonotype has at least ten counts. V usage is TRBV7-2 and J usage is TRBJ2-7, with unresolved D. This CDR3 has 11 residues. Trimming took off 8 bases at V and 6 bases at J, with 11 bases between the two ends. Germline V gene data show CDR1 as SGHTA and CDR2 as FQGNSA. This chain's CDR3 is CASGFQGEQYF. The CDR3 region has the DNA TGTGCCAGCGGTTTTCAAGGCGAGCAGTACTTC.

This clonotype was detected a few times. The rearrangement links TRBV11-2 to TRBJ1-2; perhaps TRBD1 as D (6 bases). CDR1 SGHAT and CDR2 FQNNGV come from the germline V gene. CDR3 size: 15 residues. The V and J ends lost 5 bases and 2 bases respectively, with 15 bases between them. Here the CDR3 reads CASSHYRDTNYGYTF. As DNA, the CDR3 is TGTGCCAGCAGCCACTACCGGGACACCAACTATGGCTACACCTTC.

This clonotype was counted at least ten times. The chain combines TRBV5-4 with TRBJ1-1; TRBD1 matches 9 bases. The germline V gene has CDR1 SGHNT and CDR2 YYREEE (reference sequence). This CDR3 has 17 residues. V lost 1 base, J lost 3 bases, and 10 bases stayed unmatched. The CDR3 is CASSLPGQGIIDTEAFF. The DNA of the CDR3 is TGTGCCAGCAGCTTGCCGGGACAGGGTATTATCGACACTGAAGCTTTCTTT.

This clonotype appeared many times. The chain uses TRBV7-2 and TRBJ1-2, with TRBD1 matching over 8 bases. The germline gives CDR1 SGHTA, CDR2 FQGNSA. Trimming took 0 bases from V and 4 from J; bases not matched to a gene: 7. The CDR3 extends over 16 amino acids. CDR3 loop: CASSLAVDREAYGYTF. The DNA of the CDR3 is TGTGCCAGCAGCTTAGCTGTGGACAGGGAGGCCTATGGCTACACCTTC.

The DNA for the CDR3 is TGTGCCAGCAGCGTAGGGGGGACAGCACCGGGGACCCAGTACTTC. Protein product: CASSVGGTAPGTQYF. The genes are TRBV9 and TRBJ2-5; 7 bases fit TRBD1. V was clipped by 0 bases and J by 7 bases; unmatched bases: 9. The CDR3 extends over 15 amino acids. Germline CDR1 SGDLS, CDR2 YYNGEE.

This clonotype was seen only a few times. The V call is TRBV7-9, the J call TRBJ2-5; 7 nucleotides align to TRBD1. The germline V gene encodes CDR1 SEHNR and CDR2 FQNEAQ (reference sequence). The V gene end was trimmed by 5 bases and the J gene end by 2 bases; junction bases not matched to a gene: 5. This CDR3 has 14 residues. Here the CDR3 DNA reads TGTGCCAGCAGCCCGGACAGGTTTCAAGAGACCCAGTACTTC. It translates to CASSPDRFQETQYF.

The genes are TRBV24-1 and TRBJ2-3; D not resolved. The length of the CDR3 is 15 residues. Germline lookup yields CDR1 KGHDR and CDR2 SFDVKD. V shed 5 bases and J shed 2 bases, with 13 bases lying between them. The DNA for the CDR3 is TGTGCCACCAGTGCGGCGTTGGGAAACACAGATACGCAGTATTTT. Protein product: CATSAALGNTDTQYF.

This clonotype was detected ten times or more. This chain uses TRBV7-2 with TRBJ2-1; no definite D call. CDR1 and CDR2 from the germline V gene are SGHTA and FQGNSA. V was cut by 4 bases and J by 7 bases, with 14 bases left in between. The CDR3 runs 14 residues. The CDR3, as DNA: TGTGCCAGCAGCTCTTTGGTTCTGGTAAATGAGCAGTTCTTC. Translated, it gives CASSSLVLVNEQFF.